The 20 T cell receptor beta chains below all came from one sample that was sequenced in a study of blood T cell repertoires in COVID-19. Data came from immunoSEQ multiplex PCR; TCRdb stores just in-frame clones and leaves some out. The sample has some 14,000 clones, over 80% seen once. Specimen: peripheral blood. The receptors originated from a middle-aged man with active or convalescent COVID-19.

The chain uses TRBV6-2 or TRBV6-3 and TRBJ1-4, with no clear D. The V end was cut by 2 bases, the J end by 5 bases, with 12 bases between. The CDR3 totals 15 residues. Looked up from germline, CDR1 is MNHEY and CDR2 is SVGEGT. The CDR3 nucleotides read TGTGCCAGCAGTTACGCGGCGCCCGGGAATGAAAAACTGTTTTTT. Encoded protein: CASSYAAPGNEKLFF.

The chain employs TRBV27 and TRBJ2-1, with 7 bases lining up with TRBD2. The V segment lost 2 bases and the J segment 4 bases; nucleotides outside the gene matches: 5. The germline V gene has CDR1 MNHEY and CDR2 SMNVEV (reference sequence). The CDR3 extends over 15 amino acids. CDR3 bases: TGTGCCAGCAGTTTACGGTGGGGGGGTTACAATGAGCAGTTCTTC. As protein: CASSLRWGGYNEQFF.

The genes are TRBV5-4 and TRBJ2-7, with a weak D call TRBD1 (6 bases). The V end was cut by 0 bases, the J end by 6 bases, with 10 bases between. CDR1 SGHNT and CDR2 YYREEE come from the germline V gene (reference sequence). The CDR3 loop spans 13 amino acids. The CDR3 spells CASSLVGTSEQYF. The CDR3 DNA reads TGTGCCAGCAGCTTGGTTGGGACATCCGAGCAGTACTTC.

The CDR3 sequence: CASRGYRGTTDTQYF. In DNA form, the CDR3 reads TGTGCCAGCAGGGGATACAGGGGAACCACAGATACGCAGTATTTT. V gene TRBV6-5 combines with J gene TRBJ2-3, with 7 bases lining up with TRBD1. Germline-derived CDR1 and CDR2 are MNHEY and SVGAGI. V shed 6 bases and J 2 bases; nucleotides not matched to a gene: 8. The CDR3 has 15 residues.

J is TRBJ2-5 and V is TRBV7-2, with D maybe TRBD2 (5 bases). Trimming removed 3 bases from V and 2 bases from J, with 7 bases in between. Germline loops: CDR1 SGHTA, CDR2 FQGNSA. The CDR3 is 13 residues long. The CDR3 here is CASSFSGQETQYF. CDR3 nucleotides: TGTGCCAGCAGCTTTTCGGGACAAGAGACCCAGTACTTC.

V usage is TRBV7-9 and J usage is TRBJ2-7, with 11 bases that match TRBD1. V lost 4 bases, J lost 3 bases, and 5 bases stayed unmatched. Germline-derived CDR1 and CDR2 are SEHNR and FQNEAQ (reference sequence). The CDR3 extends over 15 amino acids. The CDR3 DNA reads TGTGCCAGCAGCTACTCCGGGACAGGGGGCTACGAGCAGTACTTC. This encodes CASSYSGTGGYEQYF.

The V call is TRBV5-1, the J call TRBJ1-2; the D gene is possibly TRBD1 (6 bases). Trimming took 0 bases from V and 4 from J, leaving 25 bases between them. CDR1 and CDR2 from the germline V gene are SGHRS and YFSETQ. CDR3 size: 19 residues. The CDR3: CASSLDPGGREGWIYGYTF. The CDR3 DNA is TGCGCCAGCAGCTTGGATCCGGGGGGGCGAGAAGGATGGATCTATGGCTACACCTTC.

The chain couples TRBV7-9 to TRBJ1-6; no clear D gene. Germline V gene data show CDR1 as SEHNR and CDR2 as FQNEAQ (reference sequence). This CDR3 contains 14 residues. V was trimmed by 4 bases and J by 8 bases, leaving 12 bases between them. CDR3 sequence reads: CASSSPSEYSPLHF. CDR3 bases: TGTGCCAGCAGCTCACCGTCTGAGTATTCACCCCTCCACTTT.

This clone was seen a single time. The CDR3 is CASSLYPGNEQFF. The CDR3 bases are TGTGCCAGCAGCTTATATCCGGGTAATGAGCAGTTCTTC. J is TRBJ2-1 and V is TRBV11-3; D unclear. CDR1 and CDR2 from the germline V gene are SGHNT and YENEEA. Trimming shortened V by 2 bases and J by 7 bases, and 9 bases separated the two germline ends. CDR3 length: 13 residues. Combining the CDR3 with reference TRBV11-3 and TRBJ2-1 gives the whole variable domain EAGVVQSPRYKIIEKKQPVAFWCNPISGHNTLYWYLQNLGQGPELLIRYENEEAVDDSQLPKDRFSAERLKGVDSTLKIQPAELGDSAVYLCASSLYPGNEQFFGPGTRLTVL.

The chain has TRBV9 and TRBJ2-1, with TRBD1 matching over 8 bases. V shed 4 bases, J shed 0 bases, and the junction held 3 bases outside the gene matches. CDR3 length: 15 amino acids. CDR1 and CDR2 from the germline V gene are SGDLS and YYNGEE. CDR3 in amino acids: CASSRTGNSYNEQFF. The CDR3 region has the DNA TGTGCCAGCAGCCGGACAGGGAACTCCTACAATGAGCAGTTCTTC.

This sequence joins TRBV24-1 and TRBJ2-7; weak D call: TRBD2 (6 bases). Per the germline V gene, CDR1 is KGHDR and CDR2 is SFDVKD. The CDR3 length is 13 residues. The V and J ends lost 4 bases and 7 bases respectively, with 13 bases between them. CDR3 amino acids: CATSDRDSWEQYF. CDR3 in DNA: TGTGCCACCAGTGACCGGGACTCCTGGGAGCAGTACTTC.

The V and J genes are TRBV2 and TRBJ2-5; D call uncertain. The CDR3 length is 11 residues. V gave up 6 bases and J gave up 0 bases, with 2 bases separating them. Germline-derived CDR1 and CDR2 are SNHLY and FYNNEI. The CDR3 sequence is CASSNQETQYF. The CDR3 DNA reads as TGTGCCAGCAGCAACCAAGAGACCCAGTACTTC. Looking up the rest from reference TRBV2 and TRBJ2-5 gives the full variable domain: EPEVTQTPSHQVTQMGQEVILRCVPISNHLYFYWYRQILGQKVEFLVSFYNNEISEKSEIFDDQFSVERPDGSNFTLKIRSTKLEDSAMYFCASSNQETQYFGPGTRLLVL.

In nucleotides, the CDR3 is TGTGCCAGCAGCTCACGAGGACAGGACAAAAGGTCCCACTTT. It yields the protein CASSSRGQDKRSHF. The J gene is TRBJ1-6, the V gene TRBV3-1 (or the pseudogene TRBV3-2); 7 bases match TRBD1. CDR1 is LGHDT, CDR2 YNNKEL, per germline (reference sequence). The CDR3 totals 14 residues. J gave up 18 bases and V 5 bases, and 16 bases lay outside the gene matches.

The chain links TRBV24-1 to TRBJ1-2; 9 positions match TRBD1. This CDR3 has 13 amino acids. J gave up 7 bases and V 5 bases, and 4 bases lay outside the gene matches. From germline, CDR1 is KGHDR and CDR2 SFDVKD. CDR3 nucleotides: TGTGCCACCAGTGGGGGGACAGGGTTTGGCTACACCTTC. Translation: CATSGGTGFGYTF.

The chain has TRBV11-3 and TRBJ1-3; the D gene is possibly TRBD1 (6 bases). Germline CDR1 reads SGHNT; CDR2 reads YENEEA. The V end was cut by 1 base, the J end by 3 bases, with 7 bases between. The CDR3 loop spans 14 amino acids. The CDR3: CASSLGTDGNTIYF. In nucleotides, the CDR3 is TGTGCCAGCAGCTTAGGGACAGATGGAAACACCATATATTTT.

The chain recombines TRBV11-2 with TRBJ2-1, with 11 bases matching TRBD2. The CDR3 covers 16 residues. V lost 5 bases to trimming and J lost 2 bases; unmatched junction nucleotides: 5. CDR1 is SGHAT, CDR2 FQNNGV, per germline. DNA of the CDR3: TGTGCCAGCAGCCAAAATAGCGGGGGGGCCTACAATGAGCAGTTCTTC. Translating gives CASSQNSGGAYNEQFF.

The chain combines TRBV3-1 (or the pseudogene TRBV3-2) with TRBJ1-1, with D tentatively TRBD1 (6 bases). Germline V gives CDR1 LGHDT, CDR2 YNNKEL (reference sequence). This CDR3 is built from 12 residues. V lost 2 bases and J 7 bases, leaving 8 bases between the germline ends. Here the CDR3 DNA reads TGTGCCAGCAGCCAAACGACAGGTGAAGCTTTCTTT. Protein: CASSQTTGEAFF.

V usage is TRBV5-5 and J usage is TRBJ1-4; TRBD1 might be the D (5 bases). V was clipped by 6 bases and J by 11 bases, with 11 bases between them. The CDR3 contains 11 residues. The germline CDR1 and CDR2 sequences are SGHKS and YYEKEE (reference sequence). The CDR3 sequence: CASTQGEKLFF. CDR3 nucleotides: TGTGCCAGCACCCAGGGTGAGAAACTGTTTTTT.

The rearrangement joins TRBV7-9 to TRBJ1-1; D is ambiguous. This CDR3 has 14 residues. Trimming removed 1 base at V and 1 base at J, with 7 bases between. Germline V gene lookup returns CDR1 SEHNR and CDR2 FQNEAQ (reference sequence). In DNA, the CDR3 is TGTGCCAGCAGCTTAGGACGGGGGAACACTGAAGCTTTCTTT. It specifies CASSLGRGNTEAFF.

The chain has TRBV27 and TRBJ1-3; 9 bases are shared with TRBD1. The CDR3 runs to 13 residues. Germline trimming cut 8 bases from V and 3 bases from J; bases unmatched to any gene: 2. Per germline, CDR1 MNHEY and CDR2 SMNVEV (reference sequence). DNA of the CDR3: TGTGCCAGCTGGACAGGGGTTGGAAACACCATATATTTT. It translates to CASWTGVGNTIYF.